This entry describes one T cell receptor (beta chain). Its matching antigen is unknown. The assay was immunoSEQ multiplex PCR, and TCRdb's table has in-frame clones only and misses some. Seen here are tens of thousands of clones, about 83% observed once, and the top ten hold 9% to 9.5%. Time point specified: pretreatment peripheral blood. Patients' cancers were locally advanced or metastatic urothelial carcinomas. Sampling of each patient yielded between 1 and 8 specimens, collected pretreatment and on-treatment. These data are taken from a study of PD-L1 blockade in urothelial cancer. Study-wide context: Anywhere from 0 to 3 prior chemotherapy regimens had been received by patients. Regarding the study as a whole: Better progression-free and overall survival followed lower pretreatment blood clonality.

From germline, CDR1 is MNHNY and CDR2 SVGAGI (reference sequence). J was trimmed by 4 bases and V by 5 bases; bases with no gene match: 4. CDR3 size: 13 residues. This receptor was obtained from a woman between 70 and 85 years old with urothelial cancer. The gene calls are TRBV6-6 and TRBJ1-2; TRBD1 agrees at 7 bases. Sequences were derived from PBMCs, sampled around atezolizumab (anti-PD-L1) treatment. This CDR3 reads CASSPGQTYGYTF. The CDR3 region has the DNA TGTGCCAGCAGTCCGGGACAGACCTATGGCTACACCTTC.